The sequence of this T cell receptor (beta chain) was determined in a study of early T cells in non-severe SARS-CoV-2 infection. Study in general: Sequencing used unsorted whole-blood bulk RNA, so chains lack pairing.

TCRdb re-called the 5' RACE reads through MiXCR, storing one row per CDR3 protein. The table has approximately 50,000 distinct CDR3 sequences, approximately 8.4% seen once; the top ten hold around 4%. The ends were cut back, 0 bases at V and 3 bases at J, with 13 bases in the middle. This CDR3 has 16 residues. Germline assignment: CDR1 MNHEY and CDR2 SVGAGI. This clonotype was counted only a few times. The material sequenced was whole blood. The chain uses TRBV6-5 and TRBJ2-3; maybe TRBD2 (6 bases). This receptor was taken from an adult who was a healthcare worker with PCR-confirmed SARS-CoV-2 infection or an uninfected control (not recorded which). CDR3: CASSYSSPGLTDTQYF. The CDR3 coding sequence is TGTGCCAGCAGTTACTCGAGTCCGGGACTGACAGATACGCAGTATTTT.